The 29 T cell receptor beta chains in this list originate from one sample, sequenced in a study of CD8 T cells in ankylosing spondylitis. The antigens these receptors bind are not known. Study-wide findings and caveats: One TCR beta motif, made up of about 8 highly homologous variants, appeared characteristic of ankylosing spondylitis blood.

MiXCR was run by TCRdb on the 5' RACE reads, yielding one entry per CDR3 protein. The data contain about 220,000 distinct CDR3 sequences, 7% to 8% of them singletons. Sequencing was carried out using blood, either unsorted or a sorted T cell fraction (not recorded which). The receptors shown here come from a male donor with ankylosing spondylitis.

This clonotype has at least ten counts. The J gene is TRBJ2-7, the V gene TRBV24-1; 7 positions match TRBD1. The CDR3 is 15 amino acids. CDR1 and CDR2 from the germline V gene are KGHDR and SFDVKD. Trimming removed 3 bases from V and 2 bases from J; junction bases left unmatched: 6. The CDR3 protein is CATSDRRDSPYEQYF. Written as DNA, the CDR3 is TGTGCCACCAGTGATCGCCGGGACAGTCCCTACGAGCAGTACTTC.

This clonotype was picked up a small number of times. The V gene is TRBV23-1, the J gene TRBJ2-7, with D maybe TRBD2 (5 bases). Being an ORF, TRBV23-1 has a function that is uncertain. Trimming removed 5 bases from V and 2 bases from J, with 16 bases in between. CDR3 size: 15 residues. The CDR3 sequence: CASSMLAGTTYEQYF. For the CDR3, the DNA is TGCGCCAGCAGTATGCTAGCCGGTACTACCTACGAGCAGTACTTC.

This clonotype was observed a handful of times. V gene TRBV24-1 combines with J gene TRBJ2-1; TRBD1 agrees at 7 bases. J gave up 0 bases and V 4 bases, and 5 bases lay outside the gene matches. CDR3 length: 16 amino acids. Germline V gene data show CDR1 as KGHDR and CDR2 as SFDVKD. The CDR3 loop reads CATSDNRGNSYNEQFF. The DNA for the CDR3 is TGTGCCACCAGTGACAACAGGGGTAACTCCTACAATGAGCAGTTCTTC.

CDR3 protein: CASSLWLAAGAEAFF. The CDR3 DNA follows: TGCGCCAGCAGCCTATGGTTGGCCGCGGGGGCTGAAGCTTTCTTT. The genes are TRBV4-3 and TRBJ1-1, with D perhaps matching TRBD1 (5 bases). CDR3 size: 15 residues. Germline CDR1 reads LGHNA; CDR2 reads YSLEER. V lost 4 bases and J lost 6, with 18 bases in between.

This clonotype appeared many times. This chain connects TRBV5-1 to TRBJ2-1; D is possibly TRBD2 (5 bases). Trimming removed 4 bases from V and 3 bases from J, with 8 bases in between. Germline CDR1 and CDR2: SGHRS and YFSETQ. This CDR3 has 13 amino acids. The CDR3 sequence: CASSPAGYNEQFF. The DNA of the CDR3 is TGCGCCAGCAGCCCGGCGGGCTACAATGAGCAGTTCTTC.

This clonotype was picked up many times. This sequence joins TRBV20-1 and TRBJ2-7; D is perhaps TRBD2 (5 bases). This CDR3 comprises 12 residues. Trimming removed 6 bases at V and 5 bases at J, with 14 bases between. Germline CDR1 reads DFQATT; CDR2 reads SNEGSKA (reference sequence). The CDR3 here is CSALGRGNEQYF. The CDR3 DNA follows: TGCAGTGCCCTAGGGAGAGGGAACGAGCAGTACTTC.

The table lists this clonotype with many counts. The chain has TRBV7-9 and TRBJ1-1; no definite D call. CDR3 length: 13 amino acids. The V end was cut by 6 bases, the J end by 8 bases, with 16 bases between. Germline values: CDR1 SEHNR, CDR2 FQNEAQ (reference sequence). The CDR3 DNA reads TGTGCCAGCAGTCAAACCCGGGGTAGAGAAGCTTTCTTT. It encodes CASSQTRGREAFF.

This clonotype was counted ten times or more. V gene TRBV4-2 combines with J gene TRBJ2-7; 9 bases are a match to TRBD1. The CDR3 runs to 15 residues. Germline CDR1 LGHNA, CDR2 YNFKEQ. V was pared by 3 bases and J by 4 bases, with 7 bases of the junction left unmatched. CDR3: CASSHPTGGRYEQYF. CDR3 bases: TGTGCCAGCAGCCACCCGACAGGGGGGCGATACGAGCAGTACTTC.

The chain's CDR3 is CASLSGANVLTF. CDR3 sequence (DNA): TGTGCCAGCTTATCTGGGGCCAACGTCCTGACTTTC. J is TRBJ2-6 and V is TRBV9; no firm D call. This CDR3 contains 12 residues. Germline assignment: CDR1 SGDLS and CDR2 YYNGEE. V lost 7 bases, J lost 1 base, and 3 bases lay in between.

A word on this clonotype: The junction departs from germline at one end; a sequencing error may be responsible. The genes are TRBV7-9 and TRBJ1-3; D is unresolved. Germline V gene lookup returns CDR1 SEHNR and CDR2 FQNEAQ (reference sequence). The CDR3 has 15 amino acids. CDR3 amino acids: CAISRYVSSGNTIYF. The CDR3 region has the DNA TGTGCCATCAGCAGATATGTCTCCTCTGGAAACACCATATATTTT.

This clonotype was recorded many times. The chain recombines TRBV7-9 with TRBJ1-6; 8 bases map to TRBD1. This CDR3 has 16 amino acids. CDR1 and CDR2 (germline): SEHNR, FQNEAQ (reference sequence). The V and J ends lost 5 bases and 10 bases, in that order; junction bases with no gene match: 13. CDR3 protein: CASSPGQGPLGSPLHF. The CDR3 nucleotides read TGTGCCAGCAGCCCTGGACAGGGCCCTCTTGGGTCACCCCTCCACTTT.

This clonotype was observed many times. The V gene is TRBV12-3 or TRBV12-4, the J gene TRBJ2-5; TRBD2 might be the D (6 bases). This CDR3 is built from 15 residues. V lost 2 bases, J lost 3 bases, and 13 bases lay in between. CDR3 protein: CASSLSDGGKETQYF. The CDR3 DNA reads as TGTGCCAGCAGTTTAAGTGATGGGGGGAAAGAGACCCAGTACTTC.

This clonotype was observed many times. The chain combines TRBV6-1 with TRBJ2-3; D unclear. Trimming shortened V by 5 bases and J by 0 bases, and 6 bases separated the two germline ends. This CDR3 is 13 amino acids long. Germline V gives CDR1 MNHNS, CDR2 SASEGT. The CDR3 DNA follows: TGTGCCAGCAGTAGGGAAAGCACAGATACGCAGTATTTT. As protein: CASSRESTDTQYF.

The chain uses TRBV5-5 and TRBJ2-3; maybe TRBD1 (6 bases). This CDR3 is built from 17 residues. Germline V gene lookup returns CDR1 SGHKS and CDR2 YYEKEE (reference sequence). V lost 4 bases and J 0 bases, leaving 18 bases between the germline ends. The CDR3 coding sequence is TGTGCCAGCAGCGAGCTACAGGGCTGGGAAAGCACAGATACGCAGTATTTT. Its protein is CASSELQGWESTDTQYF.

This clonotype was observed at least ten times. The V and J genes are TRBV6-5 and TRBJ1-1; D is unclear. The ends were cut back, 4 bases at V and 0 bases at J, with 15 bases in the middle. Germline CDR1 and CDR2: MNHEY and SVGAGI. The CDR3 has 16 residues. CDR3 DNA sequence: TGTGCCAGCAGTTTTTCCCGGGGTGCTTTGAACACTGAAGCTTTCTTT. The encoded protein is CASSFSRGALNTEAFF.

There are many counts of this clonotype. This chain connects TRBV21-1 to TRBJ2-1; the table calls TRBD2, which could not be checked here. TRBV21-1 is assigned pseudogene status. This CDR3 spans 17 amino acids. CDR3 amino acids: CASSVTPGIEIANEQFF. CDR3 DNA sequence: TGTGCCAGCAGCGTTACACCGGGAATAGAAATTGCGAATGAGCAGTTCTTC.

This clonotype was seen ten or more times. V gene TRBV9 combines with J gene TRBJ2-1; 9 nucleotides align to TRBD1. Germline CDR1 SGDLS, CDR2 YYNGEE. J gave up 5 bases and V 0 bases, and 3 bases lay outside the gene matches. CDR3 length equals 15 residues. In nucleotides, the CDR3 is TGTGCCAGCAGCGTAGGGGACAGGGCCAACAATGAGCAGTTCTTC. Its translation: CASSVGDRANNEQFF.

This clonotype was recorded at least ten times. V and J are TRBV14 and TRBJ2-7; TRBD2 matches at 14 bases. Looked up from germline, CDR1 is SGHDN and CDR2 is FVKESK. The CDR3 contains 17 residues. V shed 0 bases, J shed 5 bases, and the junction held 6 bases outside the gene matches. As DNA, the CDR3 is TGTGCCAGCAGCCAAGACGGGACTAGCGGGAGAAGGAACGAGCAGTACTTC. It translates to CASSQDGTSGRRNEQYF.

This clonotype was observed many times. The chain uses TRBV28 and TRBJ2-1; D is unresolved. Trimming took 6 bases from V and 2 from J, leaving 17 bases between them. CDR3 length: 16 amino acids. Germline assignment: CDR1 MDHEN and CDR2 SYDVKM. Written as DNA, the CDR3 is TGTGCCAGCAGCCCCTTTAGCACGGGCGCCTACAATGAGCAGTTCTTC. Its protein product is CASSPFSTGAYNEQFF.

This clonotype came up many times. This sequence joins TRBV6-2 or TRBV6-3 and TRBJ2-7; maybe TRBD1 (5 bases). This CDR3 has 14 residues. Germline CDR1 MNHEY, CDR2 SVGEGT. The ends were cut back, 4 bases at V and 3 bases at J, with 13 bases in the middle. The CDR3 nucleotides read TGTGCCAGCAGTTCCAGGACATCCATCTACGAGCAGTACTTC. The encoded protein is CASSSRTSIYEQYF.

This clonotype was seen ten or more times. The V gene is TRBV29-1, the J gene TRBJ1-2; no clear D. The CDR3 spans 12 residues. The V gene lost 4 bases and the J gene lost 8 bases, with 14 bases spanning the gap. Germline loops: CDR1 SQVTM, CDR2 ANQGSEA. DNA for the CDR3: TGCAGCGTTGGGGTAGGGTCGGGCGGCTACACCTTC. This encodes CSVGVGSGGYTF.

This clonotype was seen a handful of times. The chain links TRBV18 to TRBJ2-7; a possible D gene is TRBD2 (5 bases). Germline-derived CDR1 and CDR2 are KGHSH and LQKENI. V dropped 3 bases and J dropped 3 bases, with 6 bases sitting between them. This CDR3 is 12 amino acids long. The CDR3: CASSPEGYEQYF. In DNA form, the CDR3 reads TGTGCCAGCTCACCTGAGGGCTACGAGCAGTACTTC.

This clonotype was found many times. The chain uses TRBV7-9 and TRBJ2-1, with 13 bases lining up with TRBD2. The CDR3 is 16 amino acids. V shed 5 bases, J shed 3 bases, and the junction held 4 bases outside the gene matches. Germline CDR1 SEHNR, CDR2 FQNEAQ (reference sequence). In DNA, the CDR3 is TGTGCCAGCAGCCCTGGACTAGCGGGGGACTACAATGAGCAGTTCTTC. Encoded protein: CASSPGLAGDYNEQFF.

The chain links TRBV7-9 to TRBJ2-1; TRBD2 agrees at 12 bases. The V gene's germline CDR1 is SEHNR and CDR2 FQNEAQ (reference sequence). V lost 4 bases, J lost 5 bases, and 9 bases stayed unmatched. The CDR3 contains 17 residues. CDR3 amino acids: CASSSIWTSGKDNEQFF. Written as DNA, the CDR3 is TGTGCCAGCAGCTCCATTTGGACTAGCGGGAAGGACAATGAGCAGTTCTTC.

This clonotype has only one observation. A read error is possible here, since a much larger clone lies one base away. The V gene is TRBV12-1, the J gene TRBJ1-4; TRBD1, the D gene given by the table, was not confirmed from the DNA. TRBV12-1 is tagged as a pseudogene. This CDR3 contains 14 residues. Here the CDR3 reads CASSPGRINEKLFF. DNA of the CDR3: TGTGCCAGCAGCCCGGGACGGATTAATGAAAAACTGTTTTTT.

The gene calls are TRBV24-1 and TRBJ2-2, with D maybe TRBD1 (6 bases). Germline V gene sequence: CDR1 KGHDR, CDR2 SFDVKD. Trimming cost V 0 bases and J 8 bases, with 12 bases left between them. The CDR3 spans 15 residues. CDR3 coding DNA: TGTGCCACCAGTGATTTGCAGGACAGACGGGGGGAGCTGTTTTTT. Translation: CATSDLQDRRGELFF.

In its sample, this clonotype was seen many times. This chain uses TRBV9 with TRBJ2-7; TRBD1 matches 8 bases. V shed 0 bases and J 3 bases; nucleotides not matched to a gene: 2. In germline, CDR1 is SGDLS, CDR2 YYNGEE. This CDR3 is 14 amino acids long. The CDR3, as DNA: TGTGCCAGCAGCGTAGCCGGACAGGGCTACGAGCAGTACTTC. As protein: CASSVAGQGYEQYF.

This clonotype was detected ten times or more. V usage is TRBV4-3 and J usage is TRBJ1-1; 7 nucleotides align to TRBD1. The trim removed 0 bases at V and 4 bases at J, leaving 8 bases unmatched. The CDR3 runs to 16 residues. Germline loops: CDR1 LGHNA, CDR2 YSLEER. The CDR3 loop is CASSQEQGTLFTEAFF. CDR3 in DNA: TGCGCCAGCAGCCAAGAACAGGGGACACTTTTCACTGAAGCTTTCTTT.

This clonotype was seen many times. The chain uses TRBV30 and TRBJ2-2; possibly TRBD1 for D (5 bases). Germline-derived CDR1 and CDR2 are GTSNPN and SVGIG (reference sequence). The CDR3 is 16 residues long. The ends were cut back, 0 bases at V and 2 bases at J, with 13 bases in the middle. For the CDR3, the DNA is TGTGCCTGGAGTGTACGGAAGGGGTTAAACACCGGGGAGCTGTTTTTT. Its protein product is CAWSVRKGLNTGELFF.